These 17 T cell receptor beta chains were all obtained from the same sample, sequenced in a study of identical twins. TCRdb recomputed calls from the 5' RACE reads with MiXCR, one row per CDR3 protein. This table has approximately 620,000 distinct CDR3 sequences, 8.6% appearing once. This sample also belongs to another study, concerning yellow fever vaccine responses in identical twins.

The sample comprised PBMCs. Receptors were obtained from a woman under 30 in good health.

This clonotype turned up a few times. The CDR3, as DNA: TGTGCCAGCAGTTACCGGGAGGCCCCCGGGGAGCTGTTTTTT. Protein product: CASSYREAPGELFF. This chain uses TRBV6-2 or TRBV6-3 with TRBJ2-2; 7 bases agree with TRBD2. J lost 6 bases, V lost 2 bases, and 3 bases had no gene match. From germline, CDR1 is MNHEY and CDR2 SVGEGT. The CDR3 loop spans 14 amino acids.

In its sample, this clonotype was seen many times. The chain couples TRBV20-1 to TRBJ2-7; D call uncertain. The CDR3 consists of 15 residues. V was clipped by 0 bases and J by 5 bases, with 17 bases between them. CDR1 is DFQATT, CDR2 SNEGSKA, per germline (reference sequence). In DNA, the CDR3 is TGCAGTGCTAGAGACAGGCGCGGACCTACTGACGAGCAGTACTTC. Protein sequence: CSARDRRGPTDEQYF.

This clonotype was seen only a few times. The chain carries TRBV10-3 and TRBJ2-2, with 8 bases that match TRBD2. V trimming: 11 bases; J trimming: 1 base; junction bases outside the gene matches: 9. The length of the CDR3 is 15 residues. Germline CDR1 and CDR2: ENHRY and SYGVKD. The CDR3, as DNA: TGTGCCTCCGGCAGCGGGGGACTGAACACCGGGGAGCTGTTTTTT. Translation: CASGSGGLNTGELFF.

This clonotype was counted ten times or more. V usage is TRBV25-1 and J usage is TRBJ2-5; the match to TRBD1 covers 9 bases. This CDR3 has 17 amino acids. With V trimmed by 6 bases and J by 4 bases, 15 bases remained unmatched. From germline, CDR1 is MGHDK and CDR2 SYGVNS. The CDR3 loop reads CASSEQVGTGIGETQYF. In DNA form, the CDR3 reads TGTGCCAGCAGCGAACAGGTGGGGACAGGGATTGGAGAGACCCAGTACTTC.

This clonotype appeared many times. This chain joins TRBV12-3 or TRBV12-4 and TRBJ1-5, with a tentative D call TRBD1 (6 bases). With 1 base removed from V and 6 bases from J, the gap between germline ends came to 13 bases. The CDR3 loop spans 15 amino acids. CDR3: CASSLEGRGSQPQHF. CDR3 nucleotide sequence: TGTGCCAGCAGTTTAGAGGGTAGGGGGAGTCAGCCCCAGCATTTT.

The rearrangement joins TRBV7-3 to TRBJ2-3; D unclear. This CDR3 contains 14 residues. V lost 1 base and J lost 2, with 7 bases in between. Germline V gene lookup returns CDR1 SGHTA and CDR2 FQGTGA. CDR3 sequence (DNA): TGTGCCAGCAGCTTAAAACCTTCCACAGATACGCAGTATTTT. Translation gives CASSLKPSTDTQYF.

The chain uses TRBV29-1 and TRBJ1-2; 11 nucleotides line up with TRBD1. CDR3 length equals 15 residues. Germline-derived CDR1 and CDR2 are SQVTM and ANQGSEA. V was clipped by 0 bases and J by 2 bases; unmatched bases: 2. Written as DNA, the CDR3 is TGCAGCGTTGAAGATAGGACAGGGGGCAACTATGGCTACACCTTC. This sequence encodes CSVEDRTGGNYGYTF. The entire variable domain, with the rest obtained from reference TRBV29-1 and TRBJ1-2, is as follows: SAVISQKPSRDICQRGTSLTIQCQVDSQVTMMFWYRQQPGQSLTLIATANQGSEATYESGFVIDKFPISRPNLTFSTLTVSNMSPEDSSIYLCSVEDRTGGNYGYTFGSGTRLTVV.

Ten or more counts support this clonotype. The chain joins TRBV29-1 to TRBJ2-7, with TRBD1 matching 10 bases. The V gene's germline CDR1 is SQVTM and CDR2 ANQGSEA. CDR3 length equals 17 residues. Trimming took 1 base from V and 0 from J; bases not matched to a gene: 9. Written as DNA, the CDR3 is TGCAGCGTTGAAGGTATTCGGACAGGGGGTTCCTCCTACGAGCAGTACTTC. It encodes CSVEGIRTGGSSYEQYF.

J is TRBJ2-2 and V is TRBV28, with TRBD2 as a possible D gene (6 bases). This CDR3 contains 15 residues. Trimming removed 4 bases at V and 5 bases at J, with 14 bases between. The germline gives CDR1 MDHEN, CDR2 SYDVKM. The CDR3 reads CASSWRGVRTGELFF. In DNA form, the CDR3 reads TGTGCCAGCAGTTGGAGGGGAGTAAGAACCGGGGAGCTGTTTTTT.

The chain recombines TRBV7-2 with TRBJ2-2; maybe TRBD2 (7 bases). V gave up 1 base and J gave up 3 bases, with 15 bases separating them. This CDR3 spans 17 amino acids. CDR1 SGHTA and CDR2 FQGNSA come from the germline V gene. DNA for the CDR3: TGTGCCAGCAGCTTAGTATCGGGGGGCGCGTACACCGGGGAGCTGTTTTTT. Translating it yields CASSLVSGGAYTGELFF.

V gene TRBV29-1 combines with J gene TRBJ2-7, with a possible D match to TRBD1 (6 bases). The length of the CDR3 is 14 residues. The germline CDR1 and CDR2 sequences are SQVTM and ANQGSEA. V lost 6 bases and J lost 1, with 16 bases in between. CDR3 bases: TGCAGCGTCGGACGACAGGCTGGGTCCTACGAGCAGTACTTC. This encodes CSVGRQAGSYEQYF.

The V gene is TRBV4-3, the J gene TRBJ2-3; 8 bases line up with TRBD1. Germline V CDR1 and CDR2: LGHNA, YSLEER. The CDR3 runs 17 residues. Unmatched junction bases numbered 6, after V lost 0 bases and J lost 1 base. The CDR3 coding sequence is TGCGCCAGCAGCCAAGAGAACAGGGGGAGTCGCACAGATACGCAGTATTTT. It yields the protein CASSQENRGSRTDTQYF.

This clonotype was seen many times. The V and J genes are TRBV12-3 or TRBV12-4 and TRBJ1-1, with unresolved D. This CDR3 contains 13 residues. Trimming pared 5 bases from V and 10 bases from J, leaving 17 bases between. CDR3 protein: CASSSTEGSRAFF. Here the CDR3 DNA reads TGTGCCAGCAGTAGTACGGAGGGCAGTAGAGCTTTCTTT.

The sample holds many counts of this clonotype. J is TRBJ2-2 and V is TRBV12-3 or TRBV12-4, with TRBD1 matching 10 bases. The CDR3 sequence is 14 residues long. V shed 10 bases and J 6 bases; nucleotides not matched to a gene: 8. The CDR3 is CATPTGGLAGELFF. The CDR3 DNA reads as TGTGCCACCCCGACAGGGGGCCTGGCCGGGGAGCTGTTTTTT.

The table lists this clonotype with many counts. The chain recombines TRBV2 with TRBJ1-1; TRBD1 matches 8 bases. The CDR3 loop spans 17 amino acids. Germline CDR1 SNHLY, CDR2 FYNNEI. Germline trimming cut 2 bases from V and 3 bases from J; bases unmatched to any gene: 11. This CDR3 reads CASSELSAGGFYTEAFF. The CDR3 bases are TGTGCCAGCAGTGAATTATCGGCAGGGGGCTTCTACACTGAAGCTTTCTTT.

The V call is TRBV5-1, the J call TRBJ1-4, with D possibly TRBD1 on 5 matching bases. CDR1 and CDR2 (germline): SGHRS, YFSETQ. This CDR3 contains 14 residues. V lost 1 base, J lost 4 bases, and 8 bases lay in between. DNA of the CDR3: TGCGCCAGCAGCTTGATGGGGGTTAATGAAAAACTGTTTTTT. This translates into CASSLMGVNEKLFF. Drawing the rest from reference TRBV5-1 and TRBJ1-4, the complete variable domain is KAGVTQTPRYLIKTRGQQVTLSCSPISGHRSVSWYQQTPGQGLQFLFEYFSETQRNKGNFPGRFSGRQFSNSRSEMNVSTLELGDSALYLCASSLMGVNEKLFFGSGTQLSVL.

This clonotype has a count of ten or more. The chain has TRBV3-1 and TRBJ2-1, with 8 bases fitting TRBD2. The J segment lost 6 bases and the V segment lost 5 bases, leaving 6 bases of the junction unmatched. The CDR3 contains 14 residues. The V gene's germline CDR1 is LGHDT and CDR2 YNNKEL (reference sequence). The CDR3 DNA follows: TGTGCCAGCAGCTGGACTAGCTCGATCAATGAGCAGTTCTTC. Protein: CASSWTSSINEQFF.